The 14 T cell receptor beta chains listed next were all sequenced from one sample in a study of low-dose radiotherapy and immunotherapy resistance in tumors. Alpha- and beta-chain coverage of first-strand cDNA came from TRAV- and TRBV-specific primers. TCR amplification involved 20 PCR cycles with a constant-region primer and V-primer adapter. TCRdb fed the reads into MiXCR, producing one record per CDR3 protein. Of 64,000 or so distinct CDR3 sequences listed, approximately 31% are singletons. As to time point: before trial treatment. The specimen comprised PBMCs, sampled before treatment. These receptors originate from a female donor with ovarian cancer.

This clonotype was counted ten times or more. The CDR3 here is CASSSWDEQYF. The CDR3 nucleotides are TGTGCCAGCAGCTCGTGGGACGAGCAGTACTTC. This rearrangement joins TRBV7-9 to TRBJ2-7; D is unresolved. V was trimmed by 4 bases and J by 5 bases, leaving 6 bases between them. The germline gives CDR1 SEHNR, CDR2 FQNEAQ (reference sequence). The CDR3 length is 11 residues.

The chain recombines TRBV6-1 with TRBJ2-6; 8 bases agree with TRBD1. CDR1 is MNHNS, CDR2 SASEGT, per germline. This CDR3 is 20 amino acids long. J gave up 0 bases and V 5 bases, and 15 bases lay outside the gene matches. The chain's CDR3 is CASSPHRVGTGLSGANVLTF. For the CDR3, the DNA is TGTGCCAGCAGTCCTCACAGGGTCGGGACAGGCCTCTCTGGGGCCAACGTCCTGACTTTC.

This clonotype has at least ten counts. The rearrangement links TRBV7-8 to TRBJ2-3; 12 nucleotides agree with TRBD2. CDR1 is SGHVS and CDR2 is FQNEAQ in the germline V gene. The V and J ends lost 5 bases and 0 bases, in that order; junction bases with no gene match: 9. This CDR3 is built from 18 residues. Written as DNA, the CDR3 is TGTGCCAGCAGCAGACGGACTAGCGGGGAATCTAGCACAGATACGCAGTATTTT. Its protein product is CASSRRTSGESSTDTQYF.

The chain couples TRBV6-2 or TRBV6-3 to TRBJ2-7; weak D call: TRBD1 (5 bases). Trimming took 5 bases from V and 3 from J, leaving 8 bases between them. Germline CDR1 is MNHEY and CDR2 is SVGEGT. This CDR3 spans 12 amino acids. The CDR3 loop reads CASSRGYYEQYF. CDR3 nucleotide sequence: TGTGCCAGCAGTAGGGGATACTACGAGCAGTACTTC.

This clonotype occurred many times. The CDR3 spells CASSERQGGQPQHF. The CDR3 nucleotides read TGTGCCAGCAGTGAGAGACAGGGCGGGCAGCCCCAGCATTTT. The rearrangement joins TRBV6-1 to TRBJ1-5, with 7 bases aligning to TRBD1. V dropped 3 bases and J dropped 7; count of bases not matched to a gene: 6. This CDR3 contains 14 residues. CDR1 is MNHNS, CDR2 SASEGT, per germline.

The rearrangement joins TRBV27 to TRBJ1-2, with a tentative D call TRBD1 (6 bases). V shed 4 bases and J shed 6 bases, with 15 bases lying between them. CDR1 MNHEY and CDR2 SMNVEV come from the germline V gene (reference sequence). The CDR3 covers 14 residues. The CDR3 sequence is CASSYRGHEDGYTF. For the CDR3, the DNA is TGTGCCAGCAGTTATCGGGGACACGAGGATGGCTACACCTTC.

This chain joins TRBV9 and TRBJ1-2; D remains ambiguous. V lost 3 bases, J lost 9 bases, and 12 bases lay in between. Germline CDR1 SGDLS, CDR2 YYNGEE. The CDR3 runs 12 residues. As DNA, the CDR3 is TGTGCCAGCAGCGGACTTCAACCGCGCTACACCTTC. Encoded protein: CASSGLQPRYTF.

The chain joins TRBV28 to TRBJ2-7; TRBD2 is a possible D gene (5 bases). V was trimmed by 4 bases and J by 5 bases, leaving 15 bases between them. Germline CDR1 reads MDHEN; CDR2 reads SYDVKM. The CDR3 runs to 14 residues. The CDR3 protein is CASSSVSGFDEQYF. CDR3 nucleotide sequence: TGTGCCAGCAGTTCCGTGTCGGGGTTTGACGAGCAGTACTTC. Full variable domain (outside the CDR3, taken from reference TRBV28 and TRBJ2-7): DVKVTQSSRYLVKRTGEKVFLECVQDMDHENMFWYRQDPGLGLRLIYFSYDVKMKEKGDIPEGYSVSREKKERFSLILESASTNQTSMYLCASSSVSGFDEQYFGPGTRLTVT.

The chain has TRBV12-3 or TRBV12-4 and TRBJ2-2; D is unresolved. The CDR3 is made up of 11 amino acids. Between the trimmed V and J ends, which lost 5 bases and 7 bases, there was a span of 5 bases. For the CDR3, the DNA is TGTGCCAGCAGTGGAAACGGGGAGCTGTTTTTT. This gives the protein CASSGNGELFF.

This clonotype came up many times. CDR3 sequence (DNA): TGCAGTGCGACTTCTTTAACCAGCTACACCTTC. It yields the protein CSATSLTSYTF. This chain connects TRBV20-1 to TRBJ1-2; D ambiguous. The CDR3 totals 11 residues. V was shortened by 6 bases and J by 9 bases, with 14 bases between the two germline ends. The germline V gene encodes CDR1 DFQATT and CDR2 SNEGSKA (reference sequence).

The genes are TRBV2 and TRBJ1-2; 7 positions match TRBD1. Germline V lookup: CDR1 SNHLY, CDR2 FYNNEI. This CDR3 spans 13 amino acids. Unmatched junction bases numbered 8, after V lost 6 bases and J lost 7 bases. The CDR3 region has the DNA TGTGCCAGCAGAGGGACAGTCTCCTCTGGCTACACCTTC. This encodes CASRGTVSSGYTF.

The rearrangement uses TRBV19 and TRBJ1-1, with D possibly matching TRBD1 (5 bases). This CDR3 is built from 14 residues. V was cut by 3 bases and J by 5 bases, with 13 bases left in between. Germline loops: CDR1 LNHDA, CDR2 SQIVND (reference sequence). DNA for the CDR3: TGTGCCAGTAGTATGGGAGGATGGGGGACTGAAGCTTTCTTT. Translated: CASSMGGWGTEAFF.

As regards this clonotype: A read error likely explains this, since a far larger clone differs by one base. This chain links TRBV3-1 with TRBJ2-7; 9 bases line up with TRBD2. This CDR3 comprises 14 residues. V dropped 6 bases and J dropped 5; count of bases not matched to a gene: 8. The germline gives CDR1 LGHDT, CDR2 YNNKEL (reference sequence). CDR3 loop: CASRSSGMGHEQYF. CDR3 bases: TGTGCCAGCAGATCTAGCGGGATGGGCCACGAGCAGTACTTC.

This clonotype appeared many times. The chain links TRBV29-1 to TRBJ2-2; D could derive from TRBD1 or TRBD2 (7 bases each). Trimming stripped 5 bases from V and 3 bases from J, with 13 bases between. Germline loops: CDR1 SQVTM, CDR2 ANQGSEA. The CDR3 runs to 14 residues. CDR3: CSVKRDRDTGELFF. The CDR3 DNA sequence: TGCAGCGTTAAGCGGGACAGAGACACCGGGGAGCTGTTTTTT.